This TCR beta chain emerged from a study of early T cells in non-severe SARS-CoV-2 infection. This clonotype was seen many times. MiXCR was run by TCRdb on the 5' RACE reads, yielding one entry per CDR3 protein. Counted here are fewer than 40,000 distinct CDR3 sequences, around 7% occurring once; the ten biggest clones make up 13%. Germline CDR1 is SGHVS and CDR2 is FQNEAQ. Trimming at V came to 5 bases and at J to 16 bases, leaving 15 bases not matched to a gene. The CDR3 has 14 amino acids. The source of this sequence is an adult who was a healthcare worker with PCR-confirmed SARS-CoV-2 infection or an uninfected control (not recorded which). The sequenced sample was whole blood, obtained at baseline. The chain couples TRBV7-8 to TRBJ2-4; 9 bases are a match to TRBD2. The CDR3 reads CASSLRLAENIRYF. In DNA, the CDR3 is TGTGCCAGCAGCCTCCGACTAGCGGAAAATATACGATACTTC.